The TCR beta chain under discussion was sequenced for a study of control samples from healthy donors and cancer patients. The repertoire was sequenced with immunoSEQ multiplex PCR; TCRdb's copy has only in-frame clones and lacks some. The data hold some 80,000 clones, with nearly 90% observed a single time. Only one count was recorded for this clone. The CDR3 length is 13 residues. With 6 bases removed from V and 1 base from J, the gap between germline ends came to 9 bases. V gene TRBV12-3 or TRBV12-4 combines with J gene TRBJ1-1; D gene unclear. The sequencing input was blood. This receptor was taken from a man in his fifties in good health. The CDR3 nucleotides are TGTGCCAGCAGCCGGACTGGGAACACTGAAGCTTTCTTT. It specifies CASSRTGNTEAFF.